These 7 T cell receptor beta chains were all obtained from the same sample, sequenced in a study of blood T cell repertoires in COVID-19. Method: immunoSEQ multiplex PCR; TCRdb's copy keeps in-frame clones and lacks some. The table includes fewer than 70,000 clones, approximately 88% detected once. The sequencing input was peripheral blood. The source is a human donor in a cohort sampled during active COVID-19.

The chain is built from TRBV6-5 and TRBJ1-2; D unresolved. V lost 2 bases and J lost 4, with 14 bases in between. The CDR3 totals 15 residues. Germline V gene lookup returns CDR1 MNHEY and CDR2 SVGAGI. Here the CDR3 reads CASSYDFEGIYGYTF. DNA for the CDR3: TGTGCCAGCAGTTACGACTTCGAGGGTATCTATGGCTACACCTTC.

The chain joins TRBV7-2 to TRBJ2-3; 9 positions match TRBD2. Germline V lookup: CDR1 SGHTA, CDR2 FQGNSA. The CDR3 covers 15 residues. Trimming at V came to 3 bases and at J to 5 bases, leaving 6 bases not matched to a gene. The CDR3: CASSLGGGAGDTQYF. The DNA for the CDR3 is TGTGCCAGCAGCTTGGGCGGGGGGGCCGGAGATACGCAGTATTTT.

The chain combines TRBV6-2 or TRBV6-3 with TRBJ1-2; D perhaps matches TRBD1 (5 bases). V was pared by 5 bases and J by 3 bases, with 7 bases between. From germline, CDR1 is MNHEY and CDR2 SVGEGT. This CDR3 has 12 amino acids. The CDR3 here is CASSKGDYGYTF. CDR3 DNA sequence: TGTGCCAGCAGTAAAGGGGACTATGGCTACACCTTC.

The rearrangement links TRBV5-1 to TRBJ2-7; 9 nucleotides align to TRBD1. The CDR3 totals 15 residues. V dropped 4 bases and J dropped 7; count of bases not matched to a gene: 12. Germline V lookup: CDR1 SGHRS, CDR2 YFSETQ. CDR3 bases: TGCGCCAGCAGCCCTTACCGGGACAGGGTGGGGGAGCAGTACTTC. Protein sequence: CASSPYRDRVGEQYF.

Written as DNA, the CDR3 is TGTGCCAGTAGTATACAACTAGCGGGAGGACATGAGCAGTTCTTC. Amino acid sequence: CASSIQLAGGHEQFF. The J gene is TRBJ2-1, the V gene TRBV19; TRBD2 aligns across 12 bases. This CDR3 has 15 amino acids. Looked up from germline, CDR1 is LNHDA and CDR2 is SQIVND (reference sequence). Trimming took 2 bases from V and 8 from J; bases not matched to a gene: 4.

The chain joins TRBV5-1 to TRBJ2-3; 8 nucleotides line up with TRBD1. The CDR3 is 20 residues long. CDR1 is SGHRS and CDR2 is YFSETQ in the germline V gene. V shed 4 bases, J shed 8 bases, and the junction held 27 bases outside the gene matches. The CDR3 loop reads CASSPRAAGGVGVGFGTQYF. CDR3 in DNA: TGCGCCAGCAGCCCTCGCGCGGCAGGGGGCGTAGGTGTGGGTTTTGGTACGCAGTATTTT.

This clone was picked up one time. The chain recombines TRBV19 with TRBJ1-5; 9 bases align to TRBD1. The CDR3 consists of 16 residues. Per germline, CDR1 LNHDA and CDR2 SQIVND (reference sequence). With V trimmed by 4 bases and J by 4 bases, 8 bases remained unmatched. CDR3 bases: TGTGCCAGTAGTAGCAACAGGGGGCTATTGAATCAGCCCCAGCATTTT. Its translation is CASSSNRGLLNQPQHF.